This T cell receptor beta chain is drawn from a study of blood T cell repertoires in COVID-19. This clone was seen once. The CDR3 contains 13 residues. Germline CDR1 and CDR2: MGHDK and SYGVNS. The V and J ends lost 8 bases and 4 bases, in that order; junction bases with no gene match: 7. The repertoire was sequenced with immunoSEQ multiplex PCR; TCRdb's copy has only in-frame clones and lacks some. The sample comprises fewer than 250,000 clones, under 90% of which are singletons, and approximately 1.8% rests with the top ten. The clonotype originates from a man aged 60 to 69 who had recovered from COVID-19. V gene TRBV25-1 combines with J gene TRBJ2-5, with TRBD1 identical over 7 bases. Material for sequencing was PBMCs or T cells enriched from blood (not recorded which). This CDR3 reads CASGRQGRETQYF. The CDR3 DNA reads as TGTGCCAGCGGAAGACAGGGTCGAGAGACCCAGTACTTC.